The T cell receptor beta chain under discussion was sequenced for a study of radiotherapy plus CTLA-4 blockade in lung cancer. Regarding the study as a whole: There was expansion of tumor-derived TCR clones in blood after radiotherapy plus ipilimumab. In blood, early T cell clone dynamics reportedly predicted response best, together with interferon-beta.

V dropped 4 bases and J dropped 1 base, with 11 bases sitting between them. The CDR3 totals 14 residues. CDR1 is SGHDT, CDR2 YYEEEE, per germline. The repertoire was sequenced with immunoSEQ multiplex PCR; TCRdb's copy has only in-frame clones and lacks some. This table holds 55,000 to 65,000 clones, around 80% found once. This clone was detected a few times. What it binds is not known. Source: peripheral blood, taken from a patient treated with radiotherapy plus ipilimumab. This TCR came from a human donor with non-small cell lung cancer who had a partial response to radiotherapy plus ipilimumab. This chain connects TRBV5-6 to TRBJ2-5; D is possibly TRBD1 (6 bases). CDR3 region: CASSGGHRQETQYF. The CDR3 coding sequence is TGTGCCAGCAGCGGGGGACACCGCCAAGAGACCCAGTACTTC.